This T cell receptor (beta chain) was captured in a study of cytomegalovirus exposure and HLA in healthy donors (dated by TCRdb to about 2017). Background for the entire study: An earlier analysis of 587 of the donors reported over 250 Gb of sequence data and about 120 million unique TCR beta sequences obtained from some 200 million T cells. Around 330 gigabases of sequencing data and 70 million to 100 million unique TCR sequences made up an early release that covered roughly 670 HLA-typed donors. Of the approximately 370 genotyped donors, 70% to 90% were placed in the genetic ancestry cluster associated with self-reported Caucasian donors. The study was designed to test whether signatures of past pathogen exposure could be identified by cataloging public T cell receptors. The study used immunosequencing to profile the T cell repertoires of several hundred subjects and linked those repertoires to cytomegalovirus serostatus. Besides the first cohort of approximately 670 subjects, a separate validation cohort made up of around 120 different subjects was used. To predict cytomegalovirus infection status, the study combined high-throughput TCR immunosequencing, statistical association of individual TCRs with disease status, and machine learning. In a later analysis, previously published TCR beta repertoires from roughly 710 donors were re-analyzed and high-resolution HLA genotyping was added so that TCR occurrence patterns could be studied. Rather than using new phenotypic data, the later analysis identified candidate immune exposures from TCR beta sequences and from how often those sequences occurred across donors. An earlier analysis of approximately 640 of the donors applied high-throughput TCR beta sequencing to assess whether each TCR beta V gene segment acted as functional or pseudogenic. Donor age, sex, ethnicity and CMV serostatus were collected together with the repertoire data. Genome-wide SNP genotypes for about 65% of the 666 donors were used in a later genetic analysis, which treated that subset as a discovery cohort. Every discovery cohort repertoire had been produced on one sequencing platform. Class I and class II HLA loci were covered by the typing at four-digit resolution. The number of donors typed differed by locus, with roughly 620-640 for A, B, C, DRB1 and DQB1, around 500 for DQA1, 600 to 610 for DPA1, and under 490 for DPB1. Five DR-DQ haplotypes were handled as single units for association and clustering because linkage in the cohort was strong. Among 350 to 400 genotyped donors of the cohort, an average of around 240,000 unique TCR beta nucleotide sequences were sequenced per donor, 15% to 20% of them non-productive.

The junction shows trimming of 6 bases on V and 4 bases on J, plus 15 bases between the germline ends. The germline V gene encodes CDR1 LNHDA and CDR2 SQIVND (reference sequence). The CDR3, from cysteine to phenylalanine, totals 14 residues. The read is trimmed to its CDR3 DNA, 42 bases read in frame from base 1. Overall study outcomes, separate from this receptor: According to the authors, the approach could potentially be generalized to other disease states and immunological phenotypes. Roughly uniform sequencing depth across donors was assumed in presence/absence analyses, although this assumption may not hold. About 15 rarely observed V segments, including chromosome 9 orphons, were excluded from the earlier analysis of several hundred of the donors because counts were too low. Only TCR beta chains were sequenced in this cohort, and the absence of alpha or paired-chain data limited detectable features. Because the 87-base-pair reads could not distinguish some IMGT-functional V segments, including TRBV6-2 and TRBV6-3, those segments were excluded. Linkage disequilibrium might explain the correlated functional status among segregating V segments, but an unknown experimental factor could not be ruled out. Most CMV-associated TCR beta chains appeared to be HLA-restricted in a later analysis, and the HLA associations seemed to be driven largely by CMV exposure. Because HLA typing was unavailable for some donors at each locus, only the typed subset was used in association tests. A later analysis found that HLA-associated TCR beta chains were more clonally expanded and had lower generation probabilities than equally common non-associated chains. The classifier was reported to diagnose cytomegalovirus status with high specificity and sensitivity in both the original cohort and the validation cohort. A further reported finding was that TCR beta sequences accurately predicted the HLA-A and HLA-B alleles for most subjects in the first cohort. When HLA alleles, especially DR and DQ, strongly co-occurred, TCR associations were difficult to assign to individual alleles. A few of the identified cytomegalovirus-associated TCR beta chains were confirmed in vitro to be specific for cytomegalovirus antigens. Compared with the roughly 700-donor mean, donors in an Asian-associated ancestry cluster had fewer N-insertions in productive TCRs, according to a later genetic analysis. CMV serostatus was the only immune exposure information available for the cohort. An earlier analysis of approximately 530 of the donors showed that most TCR beta V segments appeared in productive rearrangements either about 87% or about 30% of the time, which broadly matched IMGT annotations. According to a later analysis, TCR association rates differed among HLA loci, with DRB1 alleles showing the most associated TCRs and HLA-C alleles showing the fewest. A later genetic analysis associated a missense DCLRE1C variant with V-gene and J-gene trimming of TCR beta chains, and an independent cohort replicated the association. A later analysis reported that several top co-occurrence clusters appeared linked to parvovirus B19, influenza, CMV and Epstein-Barr virus. A cluster of highly shared sequence variants was judged likely to represent a technical artifact of the sequencing pipeline. A total of roughly 160 TCR beta chains were listed by the study as associated with cytomegalovirus. At a false discovery rate of 0.05, a later analysis linked 15,000 to 20,000 TCR beta sequences to specific HLA alleles. While some public TCRs were present in many individuals, most TCR sequences turned up only very rarely across donors.

The cohort was made up of approximately 700 healthy bone marrow donors. All cohort members were sampled while nominally healthy, although unrecorded immune exposures were likely present. The donor tested CMV seropositive and was one of the 289 seropositive cohort members. A peripheral blood sample was provided by each donor, and peripheral blood mononuclear cells were used for TCR beta sequencing. The Qiagen DNeasy Blood Extraction Kit was used to extract genomic DNA from the blood cell samples. The library was prepared using the immunoSEQ multiplex PCR assay. A mixture of 60 forward primers for TCR Vbeta segments and 13 reverse primers for TCR Jbeta segments was used in the multiplex PCR. The CDR3 region of rearranged TCR beta genes was amplified from genomic DNA with a multiplex PCR assay. The amplified TCR beta libraries were sequenced on the Illumina HiSeq System as 87-base-pair reads. Processing in the source paper ran as follows. Across the 600 to 700 repertoires, a later analysis counted around 80 million unique TCR beta chains, about 10 million of which were shared by at least two donors. Raw reads were error-corrected and collapsed into unique sequences by a nearest-neighbor algorithm in which closely related sequences were merged to remove PCR and sequencing errors. V, D and J gene segments were assigned by aligning CDR3 sequences to IMGT reference sequences. For a sequence to be retained, a match of at least six nucleotides was required to both a V gene segment and a J gene segment. A rearrangement counted as productive if the CDR3 had no stop codons and remained in frame with V and J, and every other rearrangement counted as non-productive. CDR3 was defined by IMGT convention, running from the second conserved V-encoded cysteine to the conserved J-encoded phenylalanine. The earlier analysis of 587 of the donors excluded any sequence lacking an unambiguous match to a single V gene segment. An earlier analysis of a few hundred of the donors called V segments functional above 56.7% productive rearrangements and segregating when the between-donor standard deviation exceeded 5%. A statistical classification framework was developed to diagnose cytomegalovirus status using the catalog of TCR beta chain sequences. In a later analysis, TCR nucleotide sequences were compared against IMGT/GENE-DB human TR gene sequences so that V and J genes could be assigned. A later analysis assigned CDR3 sequences and most-parsimonious VDJ recombination scenarios with the TCRdist pipeline. A later analysis defined each TCR beta chain by its CDR3 amino acid sequence plus V-gene family, and excluded reads lacking a unique V-gene family. As a way to deal with suspected cross-contamination and a sequencing artifact, a later analysis dropped 450 to 600 nucleotide sequences that were highly shared and had low generation probability. In a later analysis, a clonal expansion index was calculated for each public chain from normalized within-repertoire ranks of inferred template counts. In a later analysis, generation probabilities were computed with a VDJ recombination model fitted to out-of-frame rearrangements, and the resulting probabilities were checked against IGoR. Hypergeometric tests were used in a later analysis to score TCR-TCR, TCR-HLA and TCR-CMV co-occurrence, with a repertoire-size bias correction applied to the TCR pairs. In a later analysis, false discovery rates were estimated by permuting HLA or CMV assignments 20 times. A later analysis grouped co-occurring TCRs with DBSCAN, adding TCRdist sequence similarity when clustering within HLA-allele-positive subsets. Repertoires with fewer than 30,000 or more than 120,000 public chains were left out of co-occurrence clustering, as were about 5 repertoires with anomalous nucleotide sharing. TCRdb holds this immuneACCESS table with in-frame rearrangements only. Some clones are missing; in checked studies, unresolved V genes explain under half, and the rest has no known cause. V, J and clone size are those of that table, while D and trimming were read from the DNA. The sample data list 90,000 to 95,000 clones, and roughly 73% of these were observed just once. 4.4% of the sample is in the top ten clones.

As concerns this clone: No cognate antigen has been identified for it. Base qualities are not at hand, and no much larger clone is one base apart.

The sequence joins TRBV19 to TRBJ1-2; the D gene identity is not certain. Sequences were obtained from PBMCs. The TCR was taken from a male donor in good health and CMV-seropositive. At the DNA level, the sequence is TGTGCCAGTAGCAATACCGGACTCGGCTATGGCTACACCTTC. This sequence encodes CASSNTGLGYGYTF.